The sample holds many counts of the clone carrying this T cell receptor beta chain. Its antigen remains unidentified. From germline, CDR1 is ENHRY and CDR2 SYGVKD. The CDR3 length is 13 residues. Trimming removed 10 bases from V and 2 bases from J; junction bases left unmatched: 7. This entry comes from a study of beta chain features in type 1 diabetes. Study conclusions and caveats: Whether HLA type affects TCRB rearrangement stayed undetermined in the present work.

Of the isolated RNA, all was reverse transcribed, and so the sequenced material was expressed TCRB transcripts. The table came from immunoSEQ multiplex PCR; TCRdb's copy has only in-frame clones and leaves some out. Of under 300,000 clones in the sample, less than 35% are singletons; the top ten hold about 3.9%. This clonotype originated in a man aged 25 to 40 in good health. This chain connects TRBV10-3 to TRBJ2-5; 7 positions match TRBD1. The specimen was central memory CD4+ T cells from blood. The CDR3 reads CATSLGQQETQYF. CDR3 DNA: TGTGCCACTTCTCTGGGACAGCAAGAGACCCAGTACTTC.